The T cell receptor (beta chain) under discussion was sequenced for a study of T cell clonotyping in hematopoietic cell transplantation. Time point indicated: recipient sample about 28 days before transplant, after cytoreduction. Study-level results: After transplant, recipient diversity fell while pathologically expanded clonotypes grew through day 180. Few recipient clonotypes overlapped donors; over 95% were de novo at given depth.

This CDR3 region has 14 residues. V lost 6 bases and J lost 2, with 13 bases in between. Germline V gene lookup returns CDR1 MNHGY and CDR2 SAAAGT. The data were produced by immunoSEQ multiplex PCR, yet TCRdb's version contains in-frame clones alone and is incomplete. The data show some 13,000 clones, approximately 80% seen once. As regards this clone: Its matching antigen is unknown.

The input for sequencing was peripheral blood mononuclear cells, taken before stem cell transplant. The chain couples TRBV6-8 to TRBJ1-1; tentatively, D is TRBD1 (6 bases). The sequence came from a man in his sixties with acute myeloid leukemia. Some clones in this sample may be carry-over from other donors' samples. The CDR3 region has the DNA TGTGCCAGCAGGGACCCGGGGGGCAACACTGAAGCTTTCTTT. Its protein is CASRDPGGNTEAFF.